A single sample is the source of the 16 T cell receptor beta chains below, sequenced in a study of cytomegalovirus exposure and HLA in healthy donors. The PCR used 60 Vbeta and 13 Jbeta primers. The method was immunoSEQ multiplex PCR; TCRdb's version includes in-frame clones alone and lacks a portion of them. The table lists 95,000 to 110,000 clones. Specimen: PBMCs. These receptors were collected from a man aged 40-49 years in good health and CMV-seronegative.

J is TRBJ2-7 and V is TRBV27; D is perhaps TRBD2 (6 bases). Germline-derived CDR1 and CDR2 are MNHEY and SMNVEV (reference sequence). V was trimmed by 2 bases and J by 6 bases, leaving 11 bases between them. The CDR3 totals 13 residues. The CDR3 protein is CASSLGVGGEQYF. The DNA of the CDR3 is TGTGCCAGCAGTTTAGGGGTCGGGGGCGAGCAGTACTTC.

The chain joins TRBV6-5 to TRBJ1-1; D is perhaps TRBD1 (6 bases). The CDR3 totals 15 residues. Germline CDR1 MNHEY, CDR2 SVGAGI. Trimming removed 5 bases from V and 0 bases from J, with 13 bases in between. CDR3 amino acids: CASSLTGLMNTEAFF. The CDR3 DNA reads as TGTGCCAGCAGTCTCACAGGGTTGATGAACACTGAAGCTTTCTTT.

The chain links TRBV10-3 to TRBJ2-7; TRBD1 matches at 7 bases. Germline V gene lookup returns CDR1 ENHRY and CDR2 SYGVKD. This CDR3 has 14 residues. With V trimmed by 5 bases and J by 2 bases, 6 bases remained unmatched. The CDR3 region is CAISKGQPTYEQYF. The CDR3 bases are TGTGCCATCAGTAAGGGACAGCCTACCTACGAGCAGTACTTC.

The V and J genes are TRBV5-5 and TRBJ1-5, with a possible D match to TRBD1 (6 bases). CDR3 length: 15 residues. Trimming took 4 bases from V and 2 from J, leaving 13 bases between them. Germline V gene lookup returns CDR1 SGHKS and CDR2 YYEKEE (reference sequence). The CDR3 coding sequence is TGTGCCAGCAGCCAGCAGGGGCGCGGCAATCAGCCCCAGCATTTT. Its translation: CASSQQGRGNQPQHF.

This chain links TRBV4-1 with TRBJ1-2; D remains ambiguous. V was clipped by 1 base and J by 6 bases, with 12 bases between them. This CDR3 comprises 14 residues. The germline CDR1 and CDR2 sequences are MGHRA and YSYEKL. Here the CDR3 reads CASSQVQQPNGYTF. CDR3 DNA sequence: TGCGCCAGCAGCCAAGTACAACAGCCCAATGGCTACACCTTC.

The V gene is TRBV18, the J gene TRBJ1-3; a possible D gene is TRBD1 (5 bases). The ends were cut back, 1 base at V and 9 bases at J, with 13 bases in the middle. The CDR3 loop spans 14 amino acids. Germline lookup yields CDR1 KGHSH and CDR2 LQKENI. CDR3 sequence: CASSPLLQVVTIYF. The CDR3 DNA follows: TGTGCCAGCTCACCACTATTACAGGTCGTCACCATATATTTT. The full variable domain, with the rest looked up from reference TRBV18 and TRBJ1-3, is NAGVMQNPRHLVRRRGQEARLRCSPMKGHSHVYWYRQLPEEGLKFMVYLQKENIIDESGMPKERFSAEFPKEGPSILRIQQVVRGDSAAYFCASSPLLQVVTIYFGEGSWLTVV.

V is TRBV2 and J is TRBJ2-7, with 7 bases that match TRBD1. The CDR3 sequence is 18 residues long. The V gene's germline CDR1 is SNHLY and CDR2 FYNNEI. After removal of 0 bases from V and 7 bases from J, the junction contained 18 bases not matched to a gene. CDR3 protein: CASSEARFRGQTLSEQYF. The DNA for the CDR3 is TGTGCCAGCAGTGAAGCGCGATTCCGGGGACAGACCCTATCGGAGCAGTACTTC. Drawing the rest from reference TRBV2 and TRBJ2-7, the complete variable domain is EPEVTQTPSHQVTQMGQEVILRCVPISNHLYFYWYRQILGQKVEFLVSFYNNEISEKSEIFDDQFSVERPDGSNFTLKIRSTKLEDSAMYFCASSEARFRGQTLSEQYFGPGTRLTVT.

The chain links TRBV4-3 to TRBJ1-3; D is undetermined. Per germline, CDR1 LGHNA and CDR2 YSLEER. Between the trimmed V and J ends, which lost 0 bases and 0 bases, there was a span of 9 bases. The CDR3 spans 16 residues. CDR3 amino acids: CASSQDMAGSGNTIYF. CDR3 nucleotide sequence: TGCGCCAGCAGCCAAGATATGGCAGGCTCTGGAAACACCATATATTTT.

The chain recombines TRBV4-3 with TRBJ2-7; TRBD1 matches at 8 bases. V was pared by 1 base and J by 8 bases, with 1 base of the junction left unmatched. The length of the CDR3 is 12 residues. The germline gives CDR1 LGHNA, CDR2 YSLEER. The CDR3, as DNA: TGCGCCAGCAGCCAAGCAGGGGGCAAGCAGTACTTC. This sequence encodes CASSQAGGKQYF.

The rearrangement joins TRBV5-4 to TRBJ2-2; no clear D gene. The CDR3 runs 14 residues. Trimming removed 3 bases at V and 6 bases at J, with 12 bases between. Germline V gene data show CDR1 as SGHNT and CDR2 as YYREEE (reference sequence). The CDR3 reads CASSSPNSPGELFF. The CDR3 nucleotides read TGTGCCAGCAGCTCCCCCAACAGTCCCGGGGAGCTGTTTTTT. The whole variable domain, filled in from reference TRBV5-4 and TRBJ2-2, reads ETGVTQSPTHLIKTRGQQVTLRCSSQSGHNTVSWYQQALGQGPQFIFQYYREEENGRGNFPPRFSGLQFPNYSSELNVNALELDDSALYLCASSSPNSPGELFFGEGSRLTVL.

Points on this clone: Additional DNA sequences in this sample encode the identical CDR3. V is TRBV4-1 and J is TRBJ2-3; TRBD1 matches 9 bases. The germline gives CDR1 MGHRA, CDR2 YSYEKL. The CDR3 extends over 16 amino acids. The junction had 2 bases not matched to a gene; V was cut back by 0 bases and J by 1 base. CDR3 nucleotides: TGCGCCAGCAGCCAAGAGGGACAGGGACGCACAGATACGCAGTATTTT. Translation: CASSQEGQGRTDTQYF.

V gene TRBV7-2 combines with J gene TRBJ2-3; no clear D gene. The CDR3 runs 12 residues. Germline V CDR1 and CDR2: SGHTA, FQGNSA. V shed 5 bases and J shed 2 bases, with 5 bases lying between them. CDR3 loop: CASSTTTDTQYF. Here the CDR3 DNA reads TGTGCCAGCAGCACTACCACAGATACGCAGTATTTT.

The chain couples TRBV7-8 to TRBJ1-1; TRBD1 is a possible D gene (6 bases). Germline V gene lookup returns CDR1 SGHVS and CDR2 FQNEAQ. The CDR3 is made up of 15 amino acids. V was pared by 5 bases and J by 3 bases, with 16 bases between. CDR3 coding DNA: TGTGCCAGCAGCCCGCGACAGGATTCAGACACTGAAGCTTTCTTT. It encodes CASSPRQDSDTEAFF.

The rearrangement links TRBV28 to TRBJ2-7; possibly TRBD1 for D (6 bases). The CDR3 runs to 16 residues. In germline, CDR1 is MDHEN, CDR2 SYDVKM. Trimming took off 6 bases at V and 3 bases at J, with 21 bases between the two ends. The CDR3 region has the DNA TGTGCCAGCAGCCCCAAGGGGACAAGGGGAAGCTACGAGCAGTACTTC. It is translated as CASSPKGTRGSYEQYF. The full variable domain, completed using reference TRBV28 and TRBJ2-7, is DVKVTQSSRYLVKRTGEKVFLECVQDMDHENMFWYRQDPGLGLRLIYFSYDVKMKEKGDIPEGYSVSREKKERFSLILESASTNQTSMYLCASSPKGTRGSYEQYFGPGTRLTVT.

The chain joins TRBV10-2 to TRBJ2-3; 10 nucleotides match TRBD2. There are 13 residues in the CDR3. Germline-derived CDR1 and CDR2 are WSHSY and SAAADI. J gave up 3 bases and V 6 bases, and 0 bases lay outside the gene matches. The CDR3 DNA follows: TGCGCCAGCAGACTAGCGGGAACAGATACGCAGTATTTT. Translating it yields CASRLAGTDTQYF.

The rearrangement uses TRBV5-6 and TRBJ1-2, with a possible D match to TRBD1 (5 bases). V was shortened by 1 base and J by 2 bases, with 12 bases between the two germline ends. Germline-derived CDR1 and CDR2 are SGHDT and YYEEEE. The CDR3 sequence is 15 residues long. CDR3 DNA sequence: TGTGCCAGCAGCTTGCCCGGACATCCAAACTATGGCTACACCTTC. It yields the protein CASSLPGHPNYGYTF. The full variable domain, with the rest looked up from reference TRBV5-6 and TRBJ1-2, is DAGVTQSPTHLIKTRGQQVTLRCSPKSGHDTVSWYQQALGQGPQFIFQYYEEEERQRGNFPDRFSGHQFPNYSSELNVNALLLGDSALYLCASSLPGHPNYGYTFGSGTRLTVV.